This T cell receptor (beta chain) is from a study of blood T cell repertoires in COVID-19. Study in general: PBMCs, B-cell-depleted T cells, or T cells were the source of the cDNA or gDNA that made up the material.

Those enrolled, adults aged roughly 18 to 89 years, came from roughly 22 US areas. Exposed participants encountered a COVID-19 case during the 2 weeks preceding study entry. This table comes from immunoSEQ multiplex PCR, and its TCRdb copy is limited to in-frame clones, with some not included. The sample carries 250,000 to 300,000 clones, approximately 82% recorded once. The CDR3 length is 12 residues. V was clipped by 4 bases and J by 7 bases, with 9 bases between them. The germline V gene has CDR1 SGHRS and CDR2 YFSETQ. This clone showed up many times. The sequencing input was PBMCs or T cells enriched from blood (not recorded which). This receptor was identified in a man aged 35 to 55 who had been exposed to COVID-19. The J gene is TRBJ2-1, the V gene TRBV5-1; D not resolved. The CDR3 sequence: CASSRDGNEQFF. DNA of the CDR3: TGCGCCAGCAGCCGAGACGGGAATGAGCAGTTCTTC.